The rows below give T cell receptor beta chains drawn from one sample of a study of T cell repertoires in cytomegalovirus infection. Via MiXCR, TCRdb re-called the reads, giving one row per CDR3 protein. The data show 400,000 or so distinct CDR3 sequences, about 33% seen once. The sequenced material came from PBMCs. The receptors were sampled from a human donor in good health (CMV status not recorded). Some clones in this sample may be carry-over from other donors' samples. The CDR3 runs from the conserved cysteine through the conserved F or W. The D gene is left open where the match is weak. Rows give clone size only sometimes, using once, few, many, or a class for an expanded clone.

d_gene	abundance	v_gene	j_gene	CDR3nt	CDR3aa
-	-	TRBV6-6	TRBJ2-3	TGTGCCAGCAGTCAAAAGGGGGGAGGGCACAGCACAGATACGCAGTATTTT	CASSQKGGGHSTDTQYF
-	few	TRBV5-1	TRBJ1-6	TGCGCCAGCAGCCCCATCGGGGGGGAATATAATTCACCCCTCCACTTT	CASSPIGGEYNSPLHF
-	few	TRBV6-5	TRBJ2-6	TGTGCCTGCCTTTCTGGGGCCAACGTCCTGACTTTC	CACLSGANVLTF
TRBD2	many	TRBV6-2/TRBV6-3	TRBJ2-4	TGTGCCAGCAGTTACCTCCCGACTAGCGGGGGTGCGGCCAAAAACATTCAGTACTTC	CASSYLPTSGGAAKNIQYF
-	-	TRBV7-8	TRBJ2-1	TGTGCCAGCAGCTCAGGGACGGGGAGCTCCTACAATGAGCAGTTCTTC	CASSSGTGSSYNEQFF
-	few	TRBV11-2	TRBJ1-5	TGTGCCAGCAGCTTAAGAGCAGGCCCTAGCAATCAGCCCCAGCATTTT	CASSLRAGPSNQPQHF
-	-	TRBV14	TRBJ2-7	TGTGCCAGCAGCCAATCAGGGAAATACCCCTACGAGCAGTACTTC	CASSQSGKYPYEQYF
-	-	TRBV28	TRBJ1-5	TGTGCCAGCAGTTTAGGTTCAGGTTGGAATCAGCCCCAGCATTTT	CASSLGSGWNQPQHF
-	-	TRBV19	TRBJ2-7	TGTGCCAGTAGCTCGGTCGGGCGATCCTACGAGCAGTACTTC	CASSSVGRSYEQYF
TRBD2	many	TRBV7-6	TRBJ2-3	TGTGCCAGCAGCTTAGAGCGGGGGACAGATACGCAGTATTTT	CASSLERGTDTQYF
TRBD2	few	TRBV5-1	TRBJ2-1	TGCGCCAGCAGCACCTTAGCGGGGGCCCACAATGAGCAGTTCTTC	CASSTLAGAHNEQFF
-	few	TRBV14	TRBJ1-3	TGTGCCAGCAGCCAAGGACTCACGGTACTAAACACCATATATTTT	CASSQGLTVLNTIYF
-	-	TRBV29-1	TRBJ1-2	TGCAGCGTTGGGGAAGGGGAGTTTAACTATGGCTACACCTTC	CSVGEGEFNYGYTF
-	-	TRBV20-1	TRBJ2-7	TGCAGTGCTAAGGATCCTGATACCTACGAGCAGTACTTC	CSAKDPDTYEQYF
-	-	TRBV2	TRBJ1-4	TGTGCCAGCAGTGTGACGGCAACTAATGAAAAACTGTTTTTT	CASSVTATNEKLFF
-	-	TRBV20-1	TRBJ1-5	TGCAGTGCTAGATCGGGGTTGAGCAATCAGCCCCAGCATTTT	CSARSGLSNQPQHF
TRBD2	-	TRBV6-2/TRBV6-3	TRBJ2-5	TGTGCCAGCAGTTACCCTAAGGGAGGACTAGCGTTCCAAGAGACCCAGTACTTC	CASSYPKGGLAFQETQYF
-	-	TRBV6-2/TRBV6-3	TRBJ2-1	TGTGCCAGCTCACAGCGGGACACTTCCTACAATGAGCAGTTCTTC	CASSQRDTSYNEQFF
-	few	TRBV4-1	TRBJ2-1	TGCGCCAGCAGCCAAGAATGGGGTAGAAATGAGCAGTTCTTC	CASSQEWGRNEQFF
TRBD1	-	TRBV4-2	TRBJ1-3	TGTGCCAGCAGCCAAGCAGGGGGGACTGGAAACACCATATATTTT	CASSQAGGTGNTIYF
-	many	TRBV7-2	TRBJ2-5	TGTGCCAGCAGCTTCCGGGGGGCCGGTGGGACCCAGTACTTC	CASSFRGAGGTQYF
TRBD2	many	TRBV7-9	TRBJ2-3	TGTGCCAGCAGCACCACAGCGCCCCTAGCGGGGGCCACCGCGGGCCCAGATACGCAGTATTTT	CASSTTAPLAGATAGPDTQYF
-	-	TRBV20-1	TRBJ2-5	TGCAGTGCTAGAGATCTTCGACACAAGATAGAGACCCAGTACTTC	CSARDLRHKIETQYF
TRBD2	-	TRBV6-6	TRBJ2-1	TGTGCCAGCAAGGGGAATAGCGGGGGGGCAGTAAATGAGCCGGTCTTC	CASKGNSGGAVNEPVF
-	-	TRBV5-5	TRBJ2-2	TGTGCCAGCAGCTTTGGACAGAACACCGGGGAGCGGTTTTTT	CASSFGQNTGERFF
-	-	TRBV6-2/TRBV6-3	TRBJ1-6	TGTGCCAGCAGTTACTACAGAGGCTATAATTCACCCCTCCACTTT	CASSYYRGYNSPLHF
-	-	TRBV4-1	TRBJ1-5	TGCGCCAGCAGCCAAGTCCACAGGGAAGAATATCAGCCCCAGCATTTT	CASSQVHREEYQPQHF
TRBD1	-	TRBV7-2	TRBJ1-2	TGTGCCAGCAGCCCGGGGACAGGGAGCGGCTACTCCTTC	CASSPGTGSGYSF
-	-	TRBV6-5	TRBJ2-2	TGTGCCACAAAAGGCGGGGAGCTGTTTTTT	CATKGGELFF
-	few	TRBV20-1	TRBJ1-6	TGCAGTGCTGACTCGATGGGCCACCCGCAACCATCACCCCTCCACTTT	CSADSMGHPQPSPLHF
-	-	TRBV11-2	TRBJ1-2	TGTGCCAGCAGCTCCAGACAGAACTATGGCTACACCTTC	CASSSRQNYGYTF
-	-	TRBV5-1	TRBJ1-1	TGCGCCAGCAGGGGGGACACTGAAGCTTTCTTT	CASRGDTEAFF
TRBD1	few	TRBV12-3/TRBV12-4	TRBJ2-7	TGTGCCAGCAGCAACAGGGGGCCCTCCTACGAGCAGTACTTC	CASSNRGPSYEQYF
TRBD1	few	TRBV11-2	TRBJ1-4	TGTGCCAGCAGCACCAGACAGGGCGGGAGTGAAAAACTGTTTTTT	CASSTRQGGSEKLFF
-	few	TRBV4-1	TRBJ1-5	TGCGCCAGCAGCCAAGCTGAGGCAGACAATCAGCCCCAGCCTTTT	CASSQAEADNQPQPF
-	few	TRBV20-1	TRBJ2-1	TGCAGTGCGCGGGGCTGGACTTACAATGAGCAGTTCTTC	CSARGWTYNEQFF
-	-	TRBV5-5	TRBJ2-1	-	CASSFLWTGANEQFF
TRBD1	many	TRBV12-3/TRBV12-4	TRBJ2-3	TGTGCCAGCAGTCCGGGACAGGGAATCGGCACAGATACGCAGTATTTT	CASSPGQGIGTDTQYF
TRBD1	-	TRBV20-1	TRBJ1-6	TGCAGTGCTAGGGGACAGGTACTTAATTCACCCCTCCACTTT	CSARGQVLNSPLHF
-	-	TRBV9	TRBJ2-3	TGTGCCAGCAGCGTAAGGTTTACGCAGTATTTT	CASSVRFTQYF
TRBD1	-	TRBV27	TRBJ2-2	TGTGCCAGCAGTTCCCTGGACAGGGGGCTTTGGGGGGAGCTGTTTTTT	CASSSLDRGLWGELFF
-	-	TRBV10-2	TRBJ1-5	TGCGCCAGCAGCCCCGACGGAGAATTCAATCAGCCCCAGCATTTT	CASSPDGEFNQPQHF
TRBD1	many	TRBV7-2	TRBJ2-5	TGTGCCAGCAGCAAAACAGGGGCCGGAGAGACCCAGTACTTC	CASSKTGAGETQYF
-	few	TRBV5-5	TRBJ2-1	TGTGCCAGCAACCCCGACGGTGGTTCCTACAATGAGCAGTTCTTC	CASNPDGGSYNEQFF